A single sample is the source of the 14 T cell receptor beta chains below, sequenced in a study of OX40 agonist ivuxolimab in advanced cancers. The data were produced by immunoSEQ multiplex PCR, yet TCRdb's version contains in-frame clones alone and is incomplete. This table holds some 55,000 clones, 80% found once. Specimen: CD4+ or CD8+ T cells sorted from blood, collected in a trial of the OX40 agonist ivuxolimab. Source of these receptors: an adult with an advanced solid tumor such as melanoma, head and neck, liver or kidney cancer.

This clone was seen only a few times. CDR3 DNA: TGTGCCAGCAGCGTAGCTACAGGAATCCCAGATACGCAGTATTTT. The encoded protein is CASSVATGIPDTQYF. The chain joins TRBV9 to TRBJ2-3, with D perhaps matching TRBD1 (5 bases). Trimming pared 0 bases from V and 4 bases from J, leaving 12 bases between. The CDR3 consists of 15 residues. Per the germline V gene, CDR1 is SGDLS and CDR2 is YYNGEE.

The gene calls are TRBV30 and TRBJ2-5, with 8 bases lining up with TRBD2. The length of the CDR3 is 13 residues. Germline V gives CDR1 GTSNPN, CDR2 SVGIG (reference sequence). CDR3 sequence reads: CGVGRAPKETQYF. In DNA, the CDR3 is TGTGGGGTCGGGAGGGCCCCCAAAGAGACCCAGTACTTC.

The rearrangement joins TRBV19 to TRBJ1-5, with D possibly matching TRBD1 (5 bases). This CDR3 spans 16 amino acids. Germline V CDR1 and CDR2: LNHDA, SQIVND (reference sequence). V lost 5 bases to trimming and J lost 2 bases, with 16 bases between them. The CDR3 DNA sequence: TGTGCCAGTAGTCCCTCGGGGGTTGGAGGCAATCAGCCCCAGCATTTT. Encoded protein: CASSPSGVGGNQPQHF. Supplemented by reference TRBV19 and TRBJ1-5, the full variable domain reads DGGITQSPKYLFRKEGQNVTLSCEQNLNHDAMYWYRQDPGQGLRLIYYSQIVNDFQKGDIAEGYSVSREKKESFPLTVTSAQKNPTAFYLCASSPSGVGGNQPQHFGDGTRLSIL.

The chain employs TRBV6-8 and TRBJ2-7, with D unclear. Germline V gene lookup returns CDR1 MNHGY and CDR2 SAAAGT. V was clipped by 5 bases and J by 8 bases, with 10 bases between them. The CDR3 covers 11 residues. For the CDR3, the DNA is TGTGCCAGCAGTGAACTCCAGAAGCAGTACTTC. This translates into CASSELQKQYF.

The V gene is TRBV6-1, the J gene TRBJ2-5; D is unclear. V was pared by 6 bases and J by 3 bases, with 11 bases between. This CDR3 has 13 amino acids. Germline V lookup: CDR1 MNHNS, CDR2 SASEGT. The CDR3 DNA is TGTGCCAGCAGGAAGACCGAGAAAGAGACCCAGTACTTC. It specifies CASRKTEKETQYF.

The chain links TRBV30 to TRBJ2-1; D call uncertain. Germline V gives CDR1 GTSNPN, CDR2 SVGIG (reference sequence). The V gene lost 3 bases and the J gene lost 7 bases, with 10 bases spanning the gap. The CDR3 sequence is 12 residues long. CDR3 region: CAWRPQANEQFF. The DNA of the CDR3 is TGTGCCTGGAGACCTCAAGCGAATGAGCAGTTCTTC.

This chain uses TRBV5-1 with TRBJ2-7, with D unresolved. V dropped 2 bases and J dropped 4 bases, with 13 bases sitting between them. This CDR3 is 14 amino acids long. Germline CDR1 and CDR2: SGHRS and YFSETQ. CDR3 bases: TGCGCCAGCAGCTTCGGTGGCCCCCCGTACGAGCAGTACTTC. Protein product: CASSFGGPPYEQYF.

This clone was seen once. The V and J genes are TRBV6-5 and TRBJ2-7; the match to TRBD2 covers 9 bases. With V trimmed by 2 bases and J by 6 bases, 8 bases remained unmatched. The CDR3 runs 15 residues. From germline, CDR1 is MNHEY and CDR2 SVGAGI. In DNA form, the CDR3 reads TGTGCCAGCAGTTACAGGGCGGGAGGGCTGGCCGAGCAGTACTTC. It codes for CASSYRAGGLAEQYF.

This clone has just one count. The chain uses TRBV9 and TRBJ2-2; D not resolved. CDR1 is SGDLS, CDR2 YYNGEE, per germline. The CDR3 totals 12 residues. V shed 3 bases and J shed 7 bases, with 7 bases lying between them. The CDR3 nucleotides are TGTGCCAGCAGCGGGCCCGGCGGGGAGCTGTTTTTT. It translates to CASSGPGGELFF.

This chain uses TRBV2 with TRBJ1-2, with 7 bases that match TRBD1. The CDR3 runs 13 residues. Per germline, CDR1 SNHLY and CDR2 FYNNEI. Trimming removed 7 bases from V and 2 bases from J; junction bases left unmatched: 4. In DNA form, the CDR3 reads TGTGCCAGCACCGGACAGGTGAACTATGGCTACACCTTC. This gives the protein CASTGQVNYGYTF.

The J gene is TRBJ2-5, the V gene TRBV7-2; D uncertain. The CDR3 consists of 16 residues. V lost 1 base and J lost 6, with 18 bases in between. Germline assignment: CDR1 SGHTA and CDR2 FQGNSA. This CDR3 is CASSLVSLLPRQTQYF. In DNA form, the CDR3 reads TGTGCCAGCAGCTTAGTGTCCCTCCTTCCAAGGCAGACCCAGTACTTC.

The V call is TRBV7-9, the J call TRBJ2-3; D may match TRBD1 or TRBD2 (6 bases each). Germline CDR1 reads SEHNR; CDR2 reads FQNEAQ (reference sequence). This CDR3 has 16 amino acids. V lost 1 base and J lost 0, with 11 bases in between. The CDR3 sequence is CASSLGGASSTDTQYF. The CDR3 region has the DNA TGTGCCAGCAGCTTAGGGGGGGCATCTAGCACAGATACGCAGTATTTT.

The J gene is TRBJ2-7, the V gene TRBV28; 8 nucleotides agree with TRBD1. Germline V CDR1 and CDR2: MDHEN, SYDVKM. The CDR3 is 13 residues long. V lost 6 bases, J lost 2 bases, and 3 bases stayed unmatched. CDR3 protein: CASRVQGAYEQYF. CDR3 sequence (DNA): TGTGCCAGCAGAGTACAGGGGGCCTACGAGCAGTACTTC.

J is TRBJ2-5 and V is TRBV18; D is tentatively TRBD1 or TRBD2 (5 bases each). The V gene lost 3 bases and the J gene lost 5 bases, with 13 bases spanning the gap. Germline CDR1 KGHSH, CDR2 LQKENI. The CDR3 runs 14 residues. The CDR3 nucleotides are TGTGCCAGCTCACCCCGGACCAGGGAGGAGACCCAGTACTTC. Translation gives CASSPRTREETQYF. Using reference TRBV18 and TRBJ2-5 for the parts outside the CDR3, the full variable domain is NAGVMQNPRHLVRRRGQEARLRCSPMKGHSHVYWYRQLPEEGLKFMVYLQKENIIDESGMPKERFSAEFPKEGPSILRIQQVVRGDSAAYFCASSPRTREETQYFGPGTRLLVL.